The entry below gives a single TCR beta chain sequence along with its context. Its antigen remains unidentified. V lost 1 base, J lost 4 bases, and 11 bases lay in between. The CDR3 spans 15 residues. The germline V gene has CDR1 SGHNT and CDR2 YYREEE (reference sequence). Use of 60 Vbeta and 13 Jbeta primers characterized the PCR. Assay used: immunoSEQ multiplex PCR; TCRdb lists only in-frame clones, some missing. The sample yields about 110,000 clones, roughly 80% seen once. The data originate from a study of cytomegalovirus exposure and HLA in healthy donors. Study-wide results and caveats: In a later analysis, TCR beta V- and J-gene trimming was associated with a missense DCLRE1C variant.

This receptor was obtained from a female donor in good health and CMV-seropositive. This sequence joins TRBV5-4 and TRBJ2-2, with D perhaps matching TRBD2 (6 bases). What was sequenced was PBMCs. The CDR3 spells CASSLKLAGTGELFF. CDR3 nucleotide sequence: TGTGCCAGCAGCTTGAAACTAGCCGGCACCGGGGAGCTGTTTTTT. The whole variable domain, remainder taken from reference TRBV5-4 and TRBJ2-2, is ETGVTQSPTHLIKTRGQQVTLRCSSQSGHNTVSWYQQALGQGPQFIFQYYREEENGRGNFPPRFSGLQFPNYSSELNVNALELDDSALYLCASSLKLAGTGELFFGEGSRLTVL.